A single sample gave rise to the 6 T cell receptor beta chains below, sequenced in a study of blood T cell repertoires in COVID-19. Profiling relied on immunoSEQ multiplex PCR, and the TCRdb table lists in-frame clones only, not all of them. The table shows about 270,000 clones, with 90% occurring only once. Sample: PBMCs or T cells enriched from blood (not recorded which). The receptors here all came from a woman in her twenties or thirties with acute COVID-19.

CDR3 bases: TGTGCCAGCAGAGATCCAGGGGTACAGCAGTACTTC. Protein product: CASRDPGVQQYF. The chain uses TRBV6-1 and TRBJ2-7; tentative D call: TRBD1 (6 bases). The CDR3 is 12 amino acids. CDR1 is MNHNS, CDR2 SASEGT, per germline. The V gene lost 6 bases and the J gene lost 8 bases, with 14 bases spanning the gap.

In this sample, this clone turned up once. V usage is TRBV9 and J usage is TRBJ1-1; no clear D gene. Germline V gene data show CDR1 as SGDLS and CDR2 as YYNGEE. V was trimmed by 2 bases and J by 3 bases, leaving 14 bases between them. This CDR3 has 15 residues. The CDR3 protein is CASSVLGGGDTEAFF. CDR3 sequence (DNA): TGTGCCAGCAGCGTGCTCGGCGGTGGTGACACTGAAGCTTTCTTT. Using reference TRBV9 and TRBJ1-1 for the parts outside the CDR3, the full variable domain is DSGVTQTPKHLITATGQRVTLRCSPRSGDLSVYWYQQSLDQGLQFLIQYYNGEERAKGNILERFSAQQFPDLHSELNLSSLELGDSALYFCASSVLGGGDTEAFFGQGTRLTVV.

The count of this clone is one. The chain recombines TRBV5-5 with TRBJ2-7; 9 bases align to TRBD1. V lost 6 bases to trimming and J lost 3 bases; unmatched junction nucleotides: 7. This CDR3 spans 14 amino acids. Per germline, CDR1 SGHKS and CDR2 YYEKEE (reference sequence). The CDR3 protein is CASNPTGGGYEQYF. The CDR3 nucleotides are TGTGCCAGCAACCCGACAGGGGGTGGCTACGAGCAGTACTTC. Full variable domain (remainder filled in from reference TRBV5-5 and TRBJ2-7): DAGVTQSPTHLIKTRGQQVTLRCSPISGHKSVSWYQQVLGQGPQFIFQYYEKEERGRGNFPDRFSARQFPNYSSELNVNALLLGDSALYLCASNPTGGGYEQYFGPGTRLTVT.

The chain has TRBV28 and TRBJ1-5, with D possibly being TRBD1 (6 bases). With 4 bases removed from V and 8 bases from J, the gap between germline ends came to 18 bases. This CDR3 spans 15 amino acids. The germline gives CDR1 MDHEN, CDR2 SYDVKM. This chain's CDR3 is CASSSPGAGVEPQHF. CDR3 DNA sequence: TGTGCCAGCAGTTCCCCAGGGGCTGGGGTAGAGCCCCAGCATTTT.

J is TRBJ2-2 and V is TRBV25-1; 13 bases are shared with TRBD2. Per the germline V gene, CDR1 is MGHDK and CDR2 is SYGVNS. The CDR3 covers 15 residues. With 6 bases clipped from V and 4 bases from J, the junction kept 2 bases outside the gene matches. The DNA for the CDR3 is TGTGCCAGCAGCAGACTAGCGGGAGGCACCGGGGAGCTGTTTTTT. This codes for CASSRLAGGTGELFF.

In this sample, this clone turned up once. This sequence joins TRBV4-1 and TRBJ1-4, with unresolved D. V was pared by 4 bases and J by 7 bases, with 22 bases between. Germline lookup yields CDR1 MGHRA and CDR2 YSYEKL. This CDR3 spans 17 amino acids. For the CDR3, the DNA is TGCGCCAGCAGCCGTCCTTGGCCCCCGGAGGGTGGTGAAAAACTGTTTTTT. It translates to CASSRPWPPEGGEKLFF.